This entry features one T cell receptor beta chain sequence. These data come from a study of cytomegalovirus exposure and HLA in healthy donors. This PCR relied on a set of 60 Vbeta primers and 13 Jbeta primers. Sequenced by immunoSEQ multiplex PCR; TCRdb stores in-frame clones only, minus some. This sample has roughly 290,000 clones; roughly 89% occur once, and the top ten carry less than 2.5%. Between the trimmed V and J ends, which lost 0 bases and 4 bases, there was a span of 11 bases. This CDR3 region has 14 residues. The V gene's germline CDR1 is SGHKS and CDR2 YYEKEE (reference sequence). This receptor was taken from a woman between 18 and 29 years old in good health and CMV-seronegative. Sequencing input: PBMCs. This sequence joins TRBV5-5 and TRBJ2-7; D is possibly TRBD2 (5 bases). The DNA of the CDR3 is TGTGCCAGCAGCTTGGGTCTTGGCGGGTACGAGCAGTACTTC. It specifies CASSLGLGGYEQYF.